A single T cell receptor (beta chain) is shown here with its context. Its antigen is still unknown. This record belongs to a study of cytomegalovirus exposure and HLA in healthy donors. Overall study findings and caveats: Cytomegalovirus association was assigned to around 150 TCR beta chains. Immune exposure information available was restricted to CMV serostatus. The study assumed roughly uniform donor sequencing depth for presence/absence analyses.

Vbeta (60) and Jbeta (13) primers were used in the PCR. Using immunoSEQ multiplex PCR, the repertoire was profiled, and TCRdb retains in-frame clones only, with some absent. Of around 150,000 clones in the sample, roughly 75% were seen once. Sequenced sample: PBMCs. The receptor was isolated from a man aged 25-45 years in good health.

The CDR3 spells CASSPDGLKETQYF. The CDR3 coding sequence is TGTGCCAGCAGCCCCGACGGACTGAAAGAGACCCAGTACTTC. V gene TRBV11-2 combines with J gene TRBJ2-5; TRBD2 might be the D (5 bases). The ends were cut back, 5 bases at V and 3 bases at J, with 13 bases in the middle. The length of the CDR3 is 14 residues. Germline CDR1 and CDR2: SGHAT and FQNNGV.